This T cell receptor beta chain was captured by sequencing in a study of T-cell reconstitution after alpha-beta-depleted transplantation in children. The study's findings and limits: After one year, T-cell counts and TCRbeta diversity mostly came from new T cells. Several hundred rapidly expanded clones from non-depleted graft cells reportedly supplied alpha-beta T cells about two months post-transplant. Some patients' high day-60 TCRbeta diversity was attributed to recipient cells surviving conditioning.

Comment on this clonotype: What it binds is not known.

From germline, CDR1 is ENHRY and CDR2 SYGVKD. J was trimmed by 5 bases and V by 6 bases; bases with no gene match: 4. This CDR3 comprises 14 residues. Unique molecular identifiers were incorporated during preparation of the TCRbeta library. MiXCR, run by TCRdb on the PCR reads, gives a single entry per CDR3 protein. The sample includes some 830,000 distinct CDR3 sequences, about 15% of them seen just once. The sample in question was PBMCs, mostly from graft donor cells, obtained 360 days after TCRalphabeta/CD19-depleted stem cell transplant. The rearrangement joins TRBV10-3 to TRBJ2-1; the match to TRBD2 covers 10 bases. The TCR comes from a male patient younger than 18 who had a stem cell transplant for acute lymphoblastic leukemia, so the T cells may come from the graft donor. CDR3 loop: CAIRSLAGDNEQFF. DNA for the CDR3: TGTGCCATCAGAAGCCTAGCGGGAGACAATGAGCAGTTCTTC.